Listed below are T cell receptor beta chains from one sample, sequenced in a study of shared clonotypes between healthy human individuals. TCRdb's table, derived via immunoSEQ multiplex PCR, lists solely in-frame clones and lacks some. Here the sample spans about 2 million clones, about 95% being singletons. Specimen: naive CD8+ T cells sorted from blood. Receptors were obtained from a man aged 18 to 29 in good health. The CDR3 runs from the conserved cysteine through the conserved F or W. The D gene is left open where the match is weak.

>TRBV6-5|-|12|TRBJ2-7
CASSSFTYEQYF
>TRBV7-9|-|12|-
CASSYVPYEQYF
>TRBV7-9|TRBD1|15|TRBJ2-2
CASSDGQGAGGELFF
>TRBV13|TRBD1|14|TRBJ2-7
CASSWTGGRNEQYF
>TRBV7-8|-|15|TRBJ2-3
CASSFTQLPTDTQYF
>TRBV19|-|18|TRBJ2-7
CASSTDKGDLTRAYEQYF
>TRBV7-7|-|17|TRBJ2-1
CASSPYPGGNSYNEQFF
>TRBV10-1|-|20|TRBJ2-4
CASSESRHRPGYLAKNIQYF
>TRBV4-3|-|15|TRBJ1-1
CASSQGGTLNTEAFF
>TRBV5-6|-|15|TRBJ2-4
CASSLDNLAKNIQYF
>TRBV28|TRBD1|14|TRBJ2-7
CASSQTRDSYEQYF
>TRBV6-5|TRBD1|15|TRBJ1-1
CASSLGTGSIPEAFF
>TRBV14|TRBD2|18|TRBJ2-7
CASSQGTSGPLLAYEQYF
>TRBV30|TRBD1|13|TRBJ2-7
CAWSSGTAYEQYF
>TRBV5-6|-|12|TRBJ2-7
CASSQSPDRQYF
>TRBV28|TRBD2|15|TRBJ2-3
CASSFSSGYTDTQYF
>TRBV9|TRBD2|18|TRBJ2-2
CASSVASSGRDYTGELFF
>TRBV2|TRBD2|14|TRBJ2-1
CASSRSGSYNEQFF
>TRBV28|TRBD1|14|TRBJ1-1
CASSPGTGYTEAFF
>TRBV6-1|TRBD1|12|TRBJ2-7
CASSVRGYEQYF
>TRBV7-2|-|13|TRBJ2-1
CASSTTSYNEQFF
>TRBV30|-|12|TRBJ1-1
CALLGLGTEAFF
>TRBV27|TRBD1|12|TRBJ2-7
CASGTGLYEQYF
>TRBV4-1|TRBD2|15|TRBJ2-2
CASSQTSGLTGELFF
>TRBV9|-|15|TRBJ1-2
CASSVEDGPNYGYTF
>TRBV5-6|TRBD1|16|TRBJ2-7
CASSSNTLGTVYEQYF
>TRBV27|-|13|TRBJ1-5
CASSLSVHKPQHF
>TRBV27|TRBD2|18|TRBJ2-3
CASSLFGLAGHETDTQYF
>TRBV7-6|-|15|TRBJ2-5
CASSLGWVTQETQYF
>TRBV30|TRBD2|13|TRBJ2-1
CAWTQWGGNEQFF
>TRBV7-2|-|13|TRBJ2-3
CASSLDLGNTQYF
>TRBV5-8|-|15|TRBJ1-2
CASSGYREKDYGYTF
>TRBV19|-|15|TRBJ1-1
CASSIDEETNTEAFF
>TRBV19|TRBD1|14|TRBJ2-7
CASSLGTALYEQYF
>TRBV6-5|-|14|TRBJ1-2
CASSYSNRNYGYTF
>TRBV7-6|-|15|TRBJ1-5
CASSRRDYSNQPQHF
>TRBV6-6|-|12|TRBJ2-2
CASSPGTGELFF
>TRBV7-9|-|14|TRBJ2-7
CASSRPGHEYEQYF
>TRBV5-1|-|15|TRBJ2-3
CASSFSGAGTDTQYF
>TRBV9|-|16|TRBJ2-3
CASSVLGAGGTDTQYF
>TRBV27|-|15|TRBJ1-6
CASSLGTSYNSPLHF
>TRBV6-1|TRBD1|15|TRBJ2-3
CASSGRTGFTDTQYF
>TRBV30|TRBD1|13|TRBJ2-2
CAWDRVNTGELFF